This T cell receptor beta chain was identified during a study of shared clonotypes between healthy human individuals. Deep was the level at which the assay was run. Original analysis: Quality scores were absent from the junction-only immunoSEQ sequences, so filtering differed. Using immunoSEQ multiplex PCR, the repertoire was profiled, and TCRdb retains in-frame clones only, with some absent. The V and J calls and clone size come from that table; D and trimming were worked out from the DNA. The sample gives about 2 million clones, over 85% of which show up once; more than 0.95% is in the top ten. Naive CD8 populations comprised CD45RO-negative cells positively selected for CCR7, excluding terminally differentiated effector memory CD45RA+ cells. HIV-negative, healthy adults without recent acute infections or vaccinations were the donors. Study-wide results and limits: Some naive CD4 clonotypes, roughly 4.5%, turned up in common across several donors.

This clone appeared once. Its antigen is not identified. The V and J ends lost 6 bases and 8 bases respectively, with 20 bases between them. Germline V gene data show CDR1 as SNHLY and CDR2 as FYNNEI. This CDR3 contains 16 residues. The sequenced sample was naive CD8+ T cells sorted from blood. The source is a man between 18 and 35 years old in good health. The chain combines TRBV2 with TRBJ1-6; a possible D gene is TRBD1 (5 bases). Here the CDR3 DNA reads TGTGCCAGCAGAAGGACTCTGGACAATGAACATTCACCCCTCCACTTT. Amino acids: CASRRTLDNEHSPLHF.